This record concerns one T cell receptor beta chain sequence. Original data processing: Amplification of reference gene primers was used by the study to estimate nucleated cell counts. Clones were sequenced by immunoSEQ multiplex PCR, and TCRdb holds only the in-frame ones, with some missing. The DNA gave D and trimming, while V, J and clone size come from that table. The sample has about 17,000 clones, approximately 86% seen once; the top ten hold under 20%. This entry comes from a study of blood T cell repertoires in COVID-19. In the study overall: Both acute and convalescent COVID-19 samples were obtained from the United States, Italy and Spain. From T cells, B-cell-depleted T cells, or PBMCs came the material, which was cDNA or gDNA.

This CDR3 spans 20 amino acids. Trimming removed 2 bases from V and 5 bases from J; junction bases left unmatched: 19. CDR1 and CDR2 (germline): KGHDR, SFDVKD. The rearrangement uses TRBV24-1 and TRBJ2-3; 9 bases match TRBD1. The receptor's source is a man aged 50-60 years with active COVID-19. Sequencing was done on a sample of peripheral blood. CDR3 loop: CATSDWSGQGGGAGQDTQYF. The CDR3 DNA follows: TGTGCCACCAGTGATTGGTCGGGACAGGGCGGTGGAGCGGGACAAGATACGCAGTATTTT.